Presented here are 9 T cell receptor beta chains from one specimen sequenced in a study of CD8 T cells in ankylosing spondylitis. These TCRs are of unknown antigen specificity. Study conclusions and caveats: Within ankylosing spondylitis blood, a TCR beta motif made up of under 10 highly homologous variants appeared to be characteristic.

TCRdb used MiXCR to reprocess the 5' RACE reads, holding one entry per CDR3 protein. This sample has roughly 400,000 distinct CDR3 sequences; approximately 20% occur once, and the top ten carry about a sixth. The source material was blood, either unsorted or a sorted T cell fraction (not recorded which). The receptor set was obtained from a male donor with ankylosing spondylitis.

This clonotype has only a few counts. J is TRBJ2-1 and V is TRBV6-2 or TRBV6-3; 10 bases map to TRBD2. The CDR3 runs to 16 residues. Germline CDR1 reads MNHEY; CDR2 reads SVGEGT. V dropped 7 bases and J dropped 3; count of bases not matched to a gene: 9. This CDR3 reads CASNAASGRVYNEQFF. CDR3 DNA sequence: TGTGCCAGCAATGCCGCGAGCGGGAGGGTCTACAATGAGCAGTTCTTC.

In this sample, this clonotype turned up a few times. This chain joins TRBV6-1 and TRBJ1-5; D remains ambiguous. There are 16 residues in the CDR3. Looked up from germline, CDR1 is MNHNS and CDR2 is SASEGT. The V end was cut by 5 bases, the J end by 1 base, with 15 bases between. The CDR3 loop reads CASSPAPGRSNQPQHF. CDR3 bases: TGTGCCAGCAGTCCAGCACCGGGAAGAAGCAATCAGCCCCAGCATTTT.

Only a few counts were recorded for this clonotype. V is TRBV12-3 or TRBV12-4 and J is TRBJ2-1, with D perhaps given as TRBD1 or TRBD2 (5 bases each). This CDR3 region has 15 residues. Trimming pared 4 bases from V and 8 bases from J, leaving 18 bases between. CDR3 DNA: TGTGCCAGCAGTTCCCCGGGACGGGCTGGGGATGAGCAGTTCTTC. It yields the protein CASSSPGRAGDEQFF.

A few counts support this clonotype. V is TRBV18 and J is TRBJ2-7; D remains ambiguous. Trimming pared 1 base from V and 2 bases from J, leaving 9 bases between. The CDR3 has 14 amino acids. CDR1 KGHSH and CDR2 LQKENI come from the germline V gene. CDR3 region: CASSPLPRTYEQYF. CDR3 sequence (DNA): TGTGCCAGCTCACCACTCCCTCGGACCTACGAGCAGTACTTC.

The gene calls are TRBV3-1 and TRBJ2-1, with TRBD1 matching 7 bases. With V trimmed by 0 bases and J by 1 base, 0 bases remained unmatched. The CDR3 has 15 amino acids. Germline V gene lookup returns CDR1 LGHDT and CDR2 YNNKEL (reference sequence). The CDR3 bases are TGTGCCAGCAGCCAAGAACAGGGGTCCTACAATGAGCAGTTCTTC. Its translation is CASSQEQGSYNEQFF.

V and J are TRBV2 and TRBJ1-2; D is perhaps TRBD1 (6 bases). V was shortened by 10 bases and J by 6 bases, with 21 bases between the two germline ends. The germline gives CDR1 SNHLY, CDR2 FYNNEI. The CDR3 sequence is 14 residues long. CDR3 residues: CANQGNDGRNGYTF. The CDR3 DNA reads TGTGCCAACCAGGGGAACGATGGACGGAATGGCTACACCTTC.

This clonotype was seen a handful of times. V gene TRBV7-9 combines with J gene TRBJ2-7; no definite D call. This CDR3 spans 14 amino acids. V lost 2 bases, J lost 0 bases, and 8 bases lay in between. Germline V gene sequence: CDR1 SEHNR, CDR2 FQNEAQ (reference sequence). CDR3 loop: CASSLMLDSYEQYF. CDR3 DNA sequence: TGTGCCAGCAGCTTAATGCTGGACTCCTACGAGCAGTACTTC.

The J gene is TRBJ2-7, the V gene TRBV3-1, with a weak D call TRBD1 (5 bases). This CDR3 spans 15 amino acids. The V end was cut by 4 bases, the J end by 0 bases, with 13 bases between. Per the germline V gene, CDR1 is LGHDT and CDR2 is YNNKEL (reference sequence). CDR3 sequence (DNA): TGTGCCAGCAGCCGAGTTTGGGGCGGCTCCTACGAGCAGTACTTC. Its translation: CASSRVWGGSYEQYF.

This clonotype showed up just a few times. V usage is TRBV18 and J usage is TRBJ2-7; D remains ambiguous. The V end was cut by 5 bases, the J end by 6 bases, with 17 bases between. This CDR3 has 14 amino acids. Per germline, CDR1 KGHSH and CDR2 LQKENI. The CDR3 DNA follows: TGTGCCAGCTCAGATGCGATCCGGACGGCCGAGCAGTACTTC. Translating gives CASSDAIRTAEQYF.